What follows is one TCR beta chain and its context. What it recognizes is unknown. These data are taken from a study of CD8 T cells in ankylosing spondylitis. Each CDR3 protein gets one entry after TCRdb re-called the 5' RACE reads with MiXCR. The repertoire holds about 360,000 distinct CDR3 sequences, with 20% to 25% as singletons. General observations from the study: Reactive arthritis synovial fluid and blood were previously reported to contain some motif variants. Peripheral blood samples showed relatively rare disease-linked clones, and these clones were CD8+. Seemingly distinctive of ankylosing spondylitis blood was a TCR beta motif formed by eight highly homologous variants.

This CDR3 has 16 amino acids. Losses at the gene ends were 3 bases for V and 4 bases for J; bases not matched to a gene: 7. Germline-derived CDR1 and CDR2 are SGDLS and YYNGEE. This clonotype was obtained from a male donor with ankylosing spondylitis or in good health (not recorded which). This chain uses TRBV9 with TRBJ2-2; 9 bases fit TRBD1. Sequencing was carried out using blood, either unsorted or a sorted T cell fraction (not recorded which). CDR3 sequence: CASSGANRGPTGELFF. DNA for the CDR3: TGTGCCAGCAGCGGCGCGAACAGGGGGCCCACCGGGGAGCTGTTTTTT.